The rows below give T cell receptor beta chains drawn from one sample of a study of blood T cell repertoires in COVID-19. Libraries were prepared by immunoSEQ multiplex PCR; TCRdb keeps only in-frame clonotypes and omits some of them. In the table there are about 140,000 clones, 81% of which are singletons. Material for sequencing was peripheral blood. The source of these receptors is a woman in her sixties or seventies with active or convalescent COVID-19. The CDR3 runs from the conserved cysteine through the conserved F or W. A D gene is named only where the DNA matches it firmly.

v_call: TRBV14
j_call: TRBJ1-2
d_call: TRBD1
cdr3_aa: CASSQVVGQGVGYTF

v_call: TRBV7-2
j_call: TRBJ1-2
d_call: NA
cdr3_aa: CASSPAGGGSGYTF

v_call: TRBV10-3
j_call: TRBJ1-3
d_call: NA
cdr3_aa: CAISESGSSGNTIYF

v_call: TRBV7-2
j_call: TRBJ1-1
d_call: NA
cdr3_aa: CASSLDFWTTAFF

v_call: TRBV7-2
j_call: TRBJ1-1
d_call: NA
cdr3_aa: CASSSPLNTEAFF

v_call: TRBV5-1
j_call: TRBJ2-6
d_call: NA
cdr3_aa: CASSAPVISGANVLTF

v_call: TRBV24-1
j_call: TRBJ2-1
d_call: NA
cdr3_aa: CATSRGGERFF

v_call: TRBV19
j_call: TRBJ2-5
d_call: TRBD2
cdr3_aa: CASTGGGRGQETQYF

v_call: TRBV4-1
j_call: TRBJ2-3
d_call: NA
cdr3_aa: CASSQPRGRKKDTQYF

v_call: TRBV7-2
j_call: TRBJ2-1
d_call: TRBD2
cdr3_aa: CASSLGLGHNEQFF

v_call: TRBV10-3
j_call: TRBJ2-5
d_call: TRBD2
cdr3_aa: CATQTLSGLAGGGAETQYF

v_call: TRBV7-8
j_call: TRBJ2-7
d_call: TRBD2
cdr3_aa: CASSLALAGPSYEQYF

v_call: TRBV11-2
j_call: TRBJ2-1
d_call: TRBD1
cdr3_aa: CASSPQGALYNEQFF